This T cell receptor beta chain was captured in a study of blood T cell repertoires in COVID-19. For the study at large: Donors in the United States, Italy and Spain gave samples during acute or convalescent COVID-19. PBMCs, B-cell-depleted T cells, or T cells provided the cDNA or gDNA that made up the material.

Patients from Seattle were sampled longitudinally, starting during active infection. The germline gives CDR1 SGHTA, CDR2 FQGNSA. Trimming took 4 bases from V and 4 from J, leaving 11 bases between them. This CDR3 has 14 amino acids. Source study methods: Reference gene primer amplification gave nucleated cell count estimates. Data came from immunoSEQ multiplex PCR; TCRdb stores just in-frame clones and leaves some out. From that table come the V and J calls and clone size; the DNA was used to work out D and trimming. The sample contains around 160,000 clones, more than 85% of which appear only once. The chain has TRBV7-2 and TRBJ1-5; unclear D gene. The TCR was taken from a woman in her fifties or sixties with COVID-19, enrolled during active disease. The sequenced sample consisted of peripheral blood. The CDR3 DNA follows: TGTGCCAGCAGCTCTAGGGCGGGGAATCAGCCCCAGCATTTT. It yields the protein CASSSRAGNQPQHF.